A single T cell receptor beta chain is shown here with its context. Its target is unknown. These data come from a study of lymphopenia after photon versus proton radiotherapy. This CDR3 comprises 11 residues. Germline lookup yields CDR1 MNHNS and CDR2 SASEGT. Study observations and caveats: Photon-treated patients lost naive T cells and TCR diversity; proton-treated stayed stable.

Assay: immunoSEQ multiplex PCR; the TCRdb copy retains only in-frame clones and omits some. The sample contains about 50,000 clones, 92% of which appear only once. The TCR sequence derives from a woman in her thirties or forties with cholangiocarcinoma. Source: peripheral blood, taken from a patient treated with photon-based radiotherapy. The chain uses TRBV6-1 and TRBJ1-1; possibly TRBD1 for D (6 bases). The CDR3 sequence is CGTGLNTEAFF. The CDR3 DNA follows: TGTGGAACAGGGCTGAACACTGAAGCTTTCTTT.